This T cell receptor (beta chain) was profiled in a study of shared clonotypes between healthy human individuals. At the level of the study: The cohort had two women and three men, ages 18 to 49.

This CDR3 contains 15 residues. Germline-derived CDR1 and CDR2 are LNHDA and SQIVND (reference sequence). After removal of 10 bases from V and 4 bases from J, the junction contained 12 bases not matched to a gene. Regarding this clone: Its antigen remains unknown.

Study results and limitations: It was only blood that was sampled, and tissue repertoires likely differ.

For unsorted PBMC, roughly 0.3 ug DNA per replicate equaled tens of thousands of T cell genomes. Repertoires were generated with immunoSEQ multiplex PCR, while TCRdb's copy carries only in-frame clones and drops some. There are 490,000 or so clones in the sample; less than 80% occur only once, and about an eighth lies in the top ten. The rearrangement uses TRBV19 and TRBJ1-5, with 8 positions matching TRBD1. This clonotype was sampled from a woman between 40 and 55 years old in good health. Some clones in this sample may be carry-over from other donors' samples. The specimen was PBMCs. CDR3 loop: CATAQGAGGNQPQHF. DNA of the CDR3: TGTGCCACCGCCCAGGGGGCCGGAGGGAATCAGCCCCAGCATTTT.